This TCR beta chain was captured in a study of Ad26.COV2.S vaccination and SARS-CoV-2 variants. Study as a whole: By the intramuscular route, Ad26.COV2.S was given once, or twice 56 days apart.

TCRdb's copy holds only in-frame clones and misses some; the assay was immunoSEQ multiplex PCR. Seen here are 360,000 or so clones, around nine tenths observed once, and the top ten hold around 1.8%. Treatment in this sample: around 19 received Ad26.COV2.S at low or high dose, single or two shots; about 5 received placebo; per-sample allocation not given. Sampling happened 63 days after the first vaccine or placebo injection. Sequencing used peripheral blood, obtained in a trial of Ad26.COV2.S vaccine versus placebo. This clonotype originated in a person between 18 and 65 years old who received the Ad26.COV2.S COVID-19 vaccine or a placebo.

In DNA, the CDR3 is TGTGCCAGCAGTACCCACCCCTCGCGGGGACGGAGGGCTGAAGCTTTCTTT. Protein sequence: CASSTHPSRGRRAEAFF. The chain joins TRBV27 to TRBJ1-1; a possible D gene is TRBD1 (5 bases). Germline loops: CDR1 MNHEY, CDR2 SMNVEV (reference sequence). This CDR3 spans 17 amino acids. V gave up 5 bases and J gave up 6 bases, with 25 bases separating them.